These 8 T cell receptor beta chains were sequenced from one sample in a study of CD8+CD57+ T cells in acquired aplastic anemia. Patients sequenced had flow cytometry evidence of CD8+CD57+ cell expansion. Profiling that covered TCR beta VDJ and CDR3 relied on genomic DNA as its template. TCRdb recomputed calls from the reads with MiXCR, one row per CDR3 protein. The data contain around 170,000 distinct CDR3 sequences, roughly 50% of them singletons. The sample taken for sequencing was sorted CD4+, CD8+, or CD8+CD57+ T cells (not recorded which) from PBMCs. These receptors were collected from a human donor with aplastic anemia.

About this clonotype itself: With a much larger clone just one base away, this may be a read error. This chain uses TRBV12-3 or TRBV12-4 with TRBJ1-1; the match to TRBD1 covers 9 bases. The CDR3 covers 13 residues. The CDR3 loop is CASSPGTGFEASF. The CDR3 DNA reads TGTGCCAGCAGCCCCGGGACAGGGTTTGAAGCTTCCTTT.

The gene calls are TRBV7-2 and TRBJ2-2; 8 positions agree with TRBD2. Germline V gene data show CDR1 as SGHTA and CDR2 as FQGNSA. Germline trimming cut 8 bases from V and 6 bases from J; bases unmatched to any gene: 5. The CDR3 sequence is 13 residues long. The CDR3 nucleotides are TGTGCCAGCGCGTCCGGGGGGGCCGGGGAGCTGTTTTTT. It encodes CASASGGAGELFF.

The V call is TRBV4-3, the J call TRBJ2-2; the D gene is possibly TRBD2 (5 bases). The V gene lost 0 bases and the J gene lost 6 bases, with 14 bases spanning the gap. The CDR3 is made up of 16 amino acids. The germline gives CDR1 LGHNA, CDR2 YSLEER. The CDR3 sequence is CASSQDFEQRPGELFF. The CDR3 nucleotides are TGCGCCAGCAGCCAAGATTTCGAGCAGCGGCCCGGGGAGCTGTTTTTT.

The V call is TRBV2, the J call TRBJ1-2, with D possibly TRBD1 on 6 matching bases. This CDR3 contains 13 residues. Germline V gene sequence: CDR1 SNHLY, CDR2 FYNNEI. V was shortened by 6 bases and J by 4 bases, with 12 bases between the two germline ends. CDR3: CASRETGPYGYTF. DNA for the CDR3: TGTGCCAGCAGGGAGACAGGCCCCTATGGCTACACCTTC.

This clonotype was counted ten times or more. The limits of the CDR3 on the DNA are not certain, so only TCRdb's listed CDR3 is given. The V gene is TRBV11-1, the J gene TRBJ1-4; TRBD1 is the table's D call, not checked against the DNA. Germline-derived CDR1 and CDR2 are SGHAT and FQDESV (reference sequence). The CDR3 has 16 residues if both end residues are counted. The CDR3 is CASILDRGRGNEKLFF.

The rearrangement joins TRBV4-2 to TRBJ1-2; perhaps TRBD1 as D (5 bases). This CDR3 comprises 16 residues. V lost 4 bases and J 3 bases, leaving 18 bases between the germline ends. Germline lookup yields CDR1 LGHNA and CDR2 YNFKEQ. CDR3 DNA: TGTGCCAGCAGCCGGGAAGCTAGGGGCGGAGACTATGGCTACACCTTC. This translates into CASSREARGGDYGYTF.

The rearrangement links TRBV29-1 to TRBJ2-7; TRBD2 is a possible D gene (6 bases). This CDR3 is built from 13 residues. Germline CDR1 reads SQVTM; CDR2 reads ANQGSEA. The V gene lost 0 bases and the J gene lost 6 bases, with 12 bases spanning the gap. The CDR3, as DNA: TGCAGCGTTGAAGATGCTAGCGATCCCGAGCAGTACTTC. Translating it yields CSVEDASDPEQYF.

This clonotype occurred once. V usage is TRBV11-2 and J usage is TRBJ1-2, with no clear D. The CDR3 is 14 residues long. Germline V lookup: CDR1 SGHAT, CDR2 FQNNGV. The V end was cut by 1 base, the J end by 5 bases, with 11 bases between. The CDR3 DNA follows: TGTGCCAGCAGCTTAGGCTCTGCGGGGTATGGCTACACCTTC. This gives the protein CASSLGSAGYGYTF.